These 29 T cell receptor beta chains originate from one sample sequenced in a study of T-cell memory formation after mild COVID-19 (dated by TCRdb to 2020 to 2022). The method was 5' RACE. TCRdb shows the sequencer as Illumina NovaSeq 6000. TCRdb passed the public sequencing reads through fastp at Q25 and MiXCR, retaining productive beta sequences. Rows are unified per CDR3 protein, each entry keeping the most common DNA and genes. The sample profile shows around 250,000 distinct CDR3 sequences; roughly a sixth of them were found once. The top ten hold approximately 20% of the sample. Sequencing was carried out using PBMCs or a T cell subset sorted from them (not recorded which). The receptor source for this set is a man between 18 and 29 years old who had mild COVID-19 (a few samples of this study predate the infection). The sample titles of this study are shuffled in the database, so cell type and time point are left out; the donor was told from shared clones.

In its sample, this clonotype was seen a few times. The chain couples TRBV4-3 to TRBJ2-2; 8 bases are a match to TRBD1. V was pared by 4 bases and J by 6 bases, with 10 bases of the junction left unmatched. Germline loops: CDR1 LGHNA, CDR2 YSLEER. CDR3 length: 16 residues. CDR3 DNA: TGCGCCAGCAGCCCTTACCCGCAGGGGGCATCCGGGGAGCTGTTTTTT. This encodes CASSPYPQGASGELFF.

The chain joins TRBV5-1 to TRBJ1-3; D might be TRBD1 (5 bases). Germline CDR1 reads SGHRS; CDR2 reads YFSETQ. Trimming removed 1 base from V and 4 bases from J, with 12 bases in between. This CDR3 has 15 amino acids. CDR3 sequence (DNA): TGCGCCAGCAGCTTGATGGCAGGGATGGGAAACACCATATATTTT. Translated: CASSLMAGMGNTIYF. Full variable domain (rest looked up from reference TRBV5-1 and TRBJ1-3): KAGVTQTPRYLIKTRGQQVTLSCSPISGHRSVSWYQQTPGQGLQFLFEYFSETQRNKGNFPGRFSGRQFSNSRSEMNVSTLELGDSALYLCASSLMAGMGNTIYFGEGSWLTVV.

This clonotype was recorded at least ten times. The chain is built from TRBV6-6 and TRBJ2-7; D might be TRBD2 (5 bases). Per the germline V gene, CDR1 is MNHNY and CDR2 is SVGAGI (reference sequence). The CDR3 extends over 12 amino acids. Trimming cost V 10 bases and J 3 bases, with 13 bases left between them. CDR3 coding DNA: TGTGCCACCTTCGCGGGCCTCTACGAGCAGTACTTC. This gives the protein CATFAGLYEQYF.

In DNA, the CDR3 is TGTGCCAGCAGTTACTCGGGTTGGAGTGCCTCTTATACGCAGTATTTT. It is translated as CASSYSGWSASYTQYF. This sequence joins TRBV6-5 and TRBJ2-3; D is ambiguous. Trimming removed 0 bases at V and 7 bases at J, with 17 bases between. CDR3 length: 16 amino acids. Germline lookup yields CDR1 MNHEY and CDR2 SVGAGI.

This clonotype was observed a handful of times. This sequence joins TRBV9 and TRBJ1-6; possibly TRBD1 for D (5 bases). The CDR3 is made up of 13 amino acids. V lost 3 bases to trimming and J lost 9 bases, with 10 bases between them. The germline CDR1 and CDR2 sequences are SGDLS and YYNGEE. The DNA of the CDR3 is TGTGCCAGCAGCGGCAGGGTCGGTTCACCCCTCCACTTT. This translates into CASSGRVGSPLHF.

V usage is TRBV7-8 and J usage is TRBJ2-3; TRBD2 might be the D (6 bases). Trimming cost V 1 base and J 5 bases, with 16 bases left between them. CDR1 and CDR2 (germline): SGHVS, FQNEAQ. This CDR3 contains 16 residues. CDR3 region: CASSLVGGAGKDTQYF. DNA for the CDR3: TGTGCCAGCAGCTTAGTCGGCGGGGCCGGTAAAGATACGCAGTATTTT.

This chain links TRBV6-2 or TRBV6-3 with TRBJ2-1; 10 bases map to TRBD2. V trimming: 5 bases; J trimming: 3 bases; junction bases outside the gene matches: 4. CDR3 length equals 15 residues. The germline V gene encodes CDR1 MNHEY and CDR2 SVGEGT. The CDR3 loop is CASSPGTSVYNEQFF. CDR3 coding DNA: TGTGCCAGCAGTCCGGGGACTAGCGTCTACAATGAGCAGTTCTTC.

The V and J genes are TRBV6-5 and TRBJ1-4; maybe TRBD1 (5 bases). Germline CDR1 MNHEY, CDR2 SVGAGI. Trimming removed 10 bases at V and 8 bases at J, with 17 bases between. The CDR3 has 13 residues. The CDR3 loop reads CATRSTGGEKLFF. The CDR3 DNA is TGTGCCACCAGATCAACTGGGGGGGAAAAACTGTTTTTT.

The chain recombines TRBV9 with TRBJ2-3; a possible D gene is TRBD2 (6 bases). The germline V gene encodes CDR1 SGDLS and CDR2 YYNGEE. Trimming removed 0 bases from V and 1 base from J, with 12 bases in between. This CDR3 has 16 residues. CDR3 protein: CASSVAGLPGTDTQYF. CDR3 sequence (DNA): TGTGCCAGCAGCGTAGCGGGACTCCCCGGCACAGATACGCAGTATTTT.

The CDR3 nucleotides read TGTGCCAGCTCATCTAACAGGGGAGGGCAAGAGACCCAGTACTTC. Protein sequence: CASSSNRGGQETQYF. The V and J genes are TRBV18 and TRBJ2-5; TRBD1 or TRBD2 may be the D gene (7 bases each). V shed 5 bases and J shed 2 bases, with 15 bases lying between them. This CDR3 is built from 15 residues. The germline V gene encodes CDR1 KGHSH and CDR2 LQKENI.

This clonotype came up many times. CDR3 amino acids: CATSRDYFPGEGYTF. In DNA, the CDR3 is TGTGCCACCAGCAGAGATTATTTTCCAGGGGAGGGCTACACCTTC. This rearrangement joins TRBV15 to TRBJ1-2, with D perhaps TRBD1 (6 bases). Germline values: CDR1 LNHNV, CDR2 YYDKDF (reference sequence). Trimming left V 0 bases short and J 8 bases short, with 16 bases between. The CDR3 sequence is 15 residues long.

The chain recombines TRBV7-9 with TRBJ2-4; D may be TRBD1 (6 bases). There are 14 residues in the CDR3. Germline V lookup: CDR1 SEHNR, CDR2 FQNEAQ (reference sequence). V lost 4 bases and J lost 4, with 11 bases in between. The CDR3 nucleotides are TGTGCCAGCAGCTCAAATCAGGGGAAAAACATTCAGTACTTC. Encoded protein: CASSSNQGKNIQYF.

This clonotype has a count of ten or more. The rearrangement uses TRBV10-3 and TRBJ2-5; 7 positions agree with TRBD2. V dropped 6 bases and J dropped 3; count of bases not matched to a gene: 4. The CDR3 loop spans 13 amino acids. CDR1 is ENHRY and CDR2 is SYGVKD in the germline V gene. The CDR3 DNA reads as TGTGCCATCAGATGGGAGGGAAAAGAGACCCAGTACTTC. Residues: CAIRWEGKETQYF.

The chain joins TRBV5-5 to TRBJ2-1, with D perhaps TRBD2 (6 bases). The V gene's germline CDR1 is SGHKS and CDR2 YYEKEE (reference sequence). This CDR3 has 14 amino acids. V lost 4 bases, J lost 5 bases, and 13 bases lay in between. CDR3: CASSRGVSDNEQFF. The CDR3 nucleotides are TGTGCCAGCAGCCGCGGGGTCTCTGACAATGAGCAGTTCTTC.

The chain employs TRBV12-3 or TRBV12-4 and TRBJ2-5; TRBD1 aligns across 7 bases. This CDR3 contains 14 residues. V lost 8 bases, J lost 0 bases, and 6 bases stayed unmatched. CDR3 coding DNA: TGTGCCAGCCGCCACAGGGGCCACCAAGAGACCCAGTACTTC. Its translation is CASRHRGHQETQYF.

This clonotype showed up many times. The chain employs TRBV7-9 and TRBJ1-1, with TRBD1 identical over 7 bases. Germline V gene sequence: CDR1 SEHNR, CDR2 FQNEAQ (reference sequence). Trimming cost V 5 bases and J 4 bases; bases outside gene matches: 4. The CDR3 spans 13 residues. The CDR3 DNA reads TGTGCCAGCAGCCGACAGGGTTCCACTGAAGCTTTCTTT. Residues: CASSRQGSTEAFF. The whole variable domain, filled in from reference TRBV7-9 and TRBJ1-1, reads DTGVSQNPRHKITKRGQNVTFRCDPISEHNRLYWYRQTLGQGPEFLTYFQNEAQLEKSRLLSDRFSAERPKGSFSTLEIQRTEQGDSAMYLCASSRQGSTEAFFGQGTRLTVV.

For the CDR3, the DNA is TGTGCCAGCAGCACGGACAGAAACACCATATATTTT. This encodes CASSTDRNTIYF. The V and J genes are TRBV7-2 and TRBJ1-3, with TRBD1 as a possible D gene (5 bases). CDR1 is SGHTA and CDR2 is FQGNSA in the germline V gene. The CDR3 is 12 residues long. Trimming stripped 5 bases from V and 5 bases from J, with 7 bases between. The variable domain in full, completed from reference TRBV7-2 and TRBJ1-3, reads GAGVSQSPSNKVTEKGKDVELRCDPISGHTALYWYRQSLGQGLEFLIYFQGNSAPDKSGLPSDRFSAERTGGSVSTLTIQRTQQEDSAVYLCASSTDRNTIYFGEGSWLTVV.

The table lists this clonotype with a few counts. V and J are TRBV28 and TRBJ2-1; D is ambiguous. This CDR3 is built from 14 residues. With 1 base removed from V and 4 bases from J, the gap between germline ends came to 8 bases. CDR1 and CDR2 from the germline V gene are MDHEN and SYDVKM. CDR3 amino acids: CASSLSREYNEQFF. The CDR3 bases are TGTGCCAGCAGTTTATCTAGGGAATACAATGAGCAGTTCTTC.

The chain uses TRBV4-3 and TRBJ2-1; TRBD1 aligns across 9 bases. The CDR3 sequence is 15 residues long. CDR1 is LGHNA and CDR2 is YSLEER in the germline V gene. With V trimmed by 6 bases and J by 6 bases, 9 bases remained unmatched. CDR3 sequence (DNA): TGCGCCAGCAGTCCCTCCGGGACAGGGCCCAATGAGCAGTTCTTC. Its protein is CASSPSGTGPNEQFF.

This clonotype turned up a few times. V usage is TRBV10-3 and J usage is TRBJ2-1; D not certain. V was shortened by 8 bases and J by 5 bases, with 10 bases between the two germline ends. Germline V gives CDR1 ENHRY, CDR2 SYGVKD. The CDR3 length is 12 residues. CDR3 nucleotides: TGTGCCATCTCTTACGGAGACAATGAGCAGTTCTTC. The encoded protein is CAISYGDNEQFF.

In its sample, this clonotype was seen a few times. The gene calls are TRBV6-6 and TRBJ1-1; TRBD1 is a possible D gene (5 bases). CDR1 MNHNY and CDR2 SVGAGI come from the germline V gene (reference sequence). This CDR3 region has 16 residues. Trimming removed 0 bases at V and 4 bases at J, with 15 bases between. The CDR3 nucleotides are TGTGCCAGCAGTTACTCGAATACGGGGAGGGGCACTGAAGCTTTCTTT. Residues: CASSYSNTGRGTEAFF.

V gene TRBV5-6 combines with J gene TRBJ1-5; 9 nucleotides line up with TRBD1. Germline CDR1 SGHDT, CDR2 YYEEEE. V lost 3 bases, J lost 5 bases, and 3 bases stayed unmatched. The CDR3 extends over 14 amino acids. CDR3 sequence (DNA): TGTGCCAGCAGCTCACAGGGGGCCTATCAGCCCCAGCATTTT. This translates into CASSSQGAYQPQHF.

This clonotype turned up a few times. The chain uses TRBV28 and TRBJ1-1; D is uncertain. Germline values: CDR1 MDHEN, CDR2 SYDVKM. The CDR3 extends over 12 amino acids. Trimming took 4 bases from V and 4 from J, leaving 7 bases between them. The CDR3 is CASSSTATEAFF. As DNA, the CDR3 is TGTGCCAGCAGTTCGACGGCCACTGAAGCTTTCTTT.

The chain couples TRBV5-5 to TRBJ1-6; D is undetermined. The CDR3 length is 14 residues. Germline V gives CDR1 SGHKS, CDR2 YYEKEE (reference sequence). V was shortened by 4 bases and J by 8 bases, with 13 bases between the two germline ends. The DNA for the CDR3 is TGTGCCAGCAGCAAACCAGGTGGTGATTCACCCCTCCACTTT. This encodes CASSKPGGDSPLHF.

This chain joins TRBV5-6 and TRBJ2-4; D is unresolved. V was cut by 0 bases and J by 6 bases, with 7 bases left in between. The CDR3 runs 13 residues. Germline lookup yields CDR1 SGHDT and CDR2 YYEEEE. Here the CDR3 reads CASSLDALNIQYF. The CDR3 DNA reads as TGTGCCAGCAGCTTGGACGCACTAAACATTCAGTACTTC. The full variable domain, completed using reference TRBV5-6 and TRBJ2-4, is DAGVTQSPTHLIKTRGQQVTLRCSPKSGHDTVSWYQQALGQGPQFIFQYYEEEERQRGNFPDRFSGHQFPNYSSELNVNALLLGDSALYLCASSLDALNIQYFGAGTRLSVL.

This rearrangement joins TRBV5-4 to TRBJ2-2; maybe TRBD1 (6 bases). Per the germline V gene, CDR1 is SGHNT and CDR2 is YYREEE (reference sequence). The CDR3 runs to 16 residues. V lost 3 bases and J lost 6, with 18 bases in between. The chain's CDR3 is CASSYSGTLNAGELFF. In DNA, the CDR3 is TGTGCCAGCAGCTACTCCGGGACATTGAATGCCGGGGAGCTGTTTTTT. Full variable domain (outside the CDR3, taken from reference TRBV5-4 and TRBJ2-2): ETGVTQSPTHLIKTRGQQVTLRCSSQSGHNTVSWYQQALGQGPQFIFQYYREEENGRGNFPPRFSGLQFPNYSSELNVNALELDDSALYLCASSYSGTLNAGELFFGEGSRLTVL.

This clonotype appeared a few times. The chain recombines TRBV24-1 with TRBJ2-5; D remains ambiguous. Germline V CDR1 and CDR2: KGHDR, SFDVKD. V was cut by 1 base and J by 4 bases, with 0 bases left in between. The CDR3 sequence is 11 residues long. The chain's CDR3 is CATSDLETQYF. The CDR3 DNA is TGTGCCACCAGTGATTTAGAGACCCAGTACTTC.

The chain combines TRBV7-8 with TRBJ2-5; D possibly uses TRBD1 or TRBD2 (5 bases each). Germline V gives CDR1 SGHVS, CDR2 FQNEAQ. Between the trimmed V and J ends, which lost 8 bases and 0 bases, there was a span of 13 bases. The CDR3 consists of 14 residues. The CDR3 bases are TGTGCCAGCCATCGATCGGGACACCAAGAGACCCAGTACTTC. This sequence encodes CASHRSGHQETQYF.

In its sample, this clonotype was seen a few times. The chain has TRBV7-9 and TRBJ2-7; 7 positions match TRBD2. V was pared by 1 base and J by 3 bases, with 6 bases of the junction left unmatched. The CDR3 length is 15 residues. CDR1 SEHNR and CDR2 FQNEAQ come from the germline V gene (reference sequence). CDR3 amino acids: CASSLGGSGVYEQYV. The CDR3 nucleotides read TGTGCCAGCAGCTTAGGGGGAAGCGGGGTCTACGAGCAGTACGTC.